This T cell receptor beta chain was sequenced in a study of cytomegalovirus exposure and HLA in healthy donors. This PCR relied on a set of 60 Vbeta primers and 13 Jbeta primers. Clones were sequenced by immunoSEQ multiplex PCR, and TCRdb holds only the in-frame ones, with some missing. The repertoire holds about 120,000 clones, with around 86% as singletons. This clone was recorded only once. Its antigen is unknown. Whole-study findings and limits: When the data were analyzed later, several of the most significant clusters appeared to be linked to common viral pathogens. Per published accounts, TCR beta sequences correctly predicted the HLA-A and HLA-B alleles of most subjects.

Sequenced sample: PBMCs. The sequence was obtained from a woman aged 25-40 years in good health and CMV-seronegative.

CDR3 in amino acids: CASSLVWARETQYF. The CDR3 region has the DNA TGTGCCAGCAGTTTAGTTTGGGCTCGAGAGACCCAGTACTTC. This rearrangement joins TRBV28 to TRBJ2-5; no firm D call. The CDR3 loop spans 14 amino acids. V was trimmed by 2 bases and J by 4 bases, leaving 11 bases between them. Germline values: CDR1 MDHEN, CDR2 SYDVKM.